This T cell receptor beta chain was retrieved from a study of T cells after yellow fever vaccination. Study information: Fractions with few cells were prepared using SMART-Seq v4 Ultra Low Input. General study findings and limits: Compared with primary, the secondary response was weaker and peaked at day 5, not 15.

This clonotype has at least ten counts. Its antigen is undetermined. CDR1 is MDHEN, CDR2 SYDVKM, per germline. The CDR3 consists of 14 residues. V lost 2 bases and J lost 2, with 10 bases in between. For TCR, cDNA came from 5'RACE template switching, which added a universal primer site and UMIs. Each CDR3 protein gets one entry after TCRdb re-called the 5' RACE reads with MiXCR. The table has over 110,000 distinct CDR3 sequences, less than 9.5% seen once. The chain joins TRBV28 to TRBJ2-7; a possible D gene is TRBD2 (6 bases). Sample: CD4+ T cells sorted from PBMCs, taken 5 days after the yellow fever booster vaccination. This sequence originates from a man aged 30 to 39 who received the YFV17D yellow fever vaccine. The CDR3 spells CASSLAREPYEQYF. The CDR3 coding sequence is TGTGCCAGCAGTTTAGCCCGGGAGCCCTACGAGCAGTACTTC. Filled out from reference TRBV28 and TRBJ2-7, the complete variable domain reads DVKVTQSSRYLVKRTGEKVFLECVQDMDHENMFWYRQDPGLGLRLIYFSYDVKMKEKGDIPEGYSVSREKKERFSLILESASTNQTSMYLCASSLAREPYEQYFGPGTRLTVT.